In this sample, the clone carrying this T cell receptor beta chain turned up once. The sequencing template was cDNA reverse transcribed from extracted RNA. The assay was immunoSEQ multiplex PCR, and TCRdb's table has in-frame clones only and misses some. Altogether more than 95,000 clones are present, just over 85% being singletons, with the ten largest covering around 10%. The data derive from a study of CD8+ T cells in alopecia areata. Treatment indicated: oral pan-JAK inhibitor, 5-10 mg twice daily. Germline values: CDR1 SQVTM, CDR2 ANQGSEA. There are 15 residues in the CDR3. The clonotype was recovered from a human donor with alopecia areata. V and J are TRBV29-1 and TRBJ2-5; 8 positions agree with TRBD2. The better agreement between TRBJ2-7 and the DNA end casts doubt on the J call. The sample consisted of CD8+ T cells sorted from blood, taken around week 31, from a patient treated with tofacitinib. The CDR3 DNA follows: TGCAGCGTTTCCCTGAGCGGGAGCCCAACCTACGAGCAGTACTTC. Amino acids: CSVSLSGSPTYEQYF.